This T cell receptor (beta chain) was captured by sequencing in a study of early T cells in non-severe SARS-CoV-2 infection. In the study overall: Sequenced material consisted of bulk RNA (from unsorted whole blood), and chains were unpaired. Study-level findings and limits: VDJdb matching favored anti-spike CD8 responses, missing private and CD4 specificities.

The TCR library protocol attached unique molecular identifiers to the individual cDNA molecules. TCRdb re-called the 5' RACE reads through MiXCR, storing one row per CDR3 protein. The table lists 35,000 to 45,000 distinct CDR3 sequences, 6.8% of them singletons. The CDR3 totals 13 residues. Germline V lookup: CDR1 MDHEN, CDR2 SYDVKM. Trimming at V came to 6 bases and at J to 11 bases, leaving 10 bases not matched to a gene. In the case of this clonotype: Its specificity is unknown.

V and J are TRBV28 and TRBJ2-1, with 7 positions matching TRBD2. This clonotype was sampled from an adult who was a healthcare worker with PCR-confirmed SARS-CoV-2 infection or an uninfected control (not recorded which). The sample consisted of whole blood, taken at baseline. The CDR3 loop reads CASRRQRDGQQFF. As DNA, the CDR3 is TGTGCCAGCAGAAGACAGCGGGACGGTCAGCAGTTCTTC.